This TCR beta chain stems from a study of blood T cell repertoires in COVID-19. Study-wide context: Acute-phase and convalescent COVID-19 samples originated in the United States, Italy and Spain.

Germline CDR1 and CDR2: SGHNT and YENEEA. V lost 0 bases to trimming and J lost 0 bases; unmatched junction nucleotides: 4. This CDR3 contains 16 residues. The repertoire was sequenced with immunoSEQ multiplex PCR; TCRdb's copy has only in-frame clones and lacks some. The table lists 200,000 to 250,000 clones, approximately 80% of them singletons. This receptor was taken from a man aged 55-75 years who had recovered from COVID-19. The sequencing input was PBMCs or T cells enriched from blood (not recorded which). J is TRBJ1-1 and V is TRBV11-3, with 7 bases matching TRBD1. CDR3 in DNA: TGTGCCAGCAGCTTAGACGACAGGGCTCTGAACACTGAAGCTTTCTTT. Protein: CASSLDDRALNTEAFF.